One sample yielded the 5 T cell receptor beta chains listed below, sequenced in a study of blood T cell repertoires in COVID-19. Profiling relied on immunoSEQ multiplex PCR, and the TCRdb table lists in-frame clones only, not all of them. The sample lists roughly 190,000 clones, just under 90% seen once, with roughly 3.7% in the top ten. Input material: peripheral blood. The origin of the receptors is a man aged 18 to 29 with active or convalescent COVID-19.

This rearrangement joins TRBV5-1 to TRBJ1-1, with D possibly matching TRBD1 (5 bases). Trimming removed 1 base from V and 0 bases from J, with 16 bases in between. Germline CDR1 and CDR2: SGHRS and YFSETQ. The CDR3 consists of 17 residues. CDR3 sequence (DNA): TGCGCCAGCAGCTTGCCCAGGGTGGGGAACTTGAACACTGAAGCTTTCTTT. Encoded protein: CASSLPRVGNLNTEAFF.

The V and J genes are TRBV2 and TRBJ2-7; 7 bases fit TRBD2. Unmatched junction bases numbered 7, after V lost 7 bases and J lost 1 base. The CDR3 is 14 residues long. Germline V lookup: CDR1 SNHLY, CDR2 FYNNEI. The CDR3 loop reads CASNPSGASYEQYF. CDR3 bases: TGTGCCAGCAACCCAAGCGGGGCTTCCTACGAGCAGTACTTC.

The chain is built from TRBV5-8 and TRBJ1-5, with 8 bases that match TRBD1. V shed 9 bases and J 5 bases; nucleotides not matched to a gene: 13. Germline lookup yields CDR1 SGHTS and CDR2 YDEGEE. This CDR3 is built from 15 residues. Here the CDR3 DNA reads TGTGCCACAGACAGGGGCGCGGGGAGGCATCAGCCCCAGCATTTT. It is translated as CATDRGAGRHQPQHF. Full variable domain (missing parts from reference TRBV5-8 and TRBJ1-5): EAGVTQSPTHLIKTRGQQATLRCSPISGHTSVYWYQQALGLGLQFLLWYDEGEERNRGNFPPRFSGRQFPNYSSELNVNALELEDSALYLCATDRGAGRHQPQHFGDGTRLSIL.

The chain combines TRBV6-1 with TRBJ1-2; no clear D gene. Germline CDR1 and CDR2: MNHNS and SASEGT. The CDR3 totals 12 residues. Trimming pared 2 bases from V and 3 bases from J, leaving 4 bases between. CDR3 loop: CASSEPDYGYTF. DNA for the CDR3: TGTGCCAGCAGTGAACCCGACTATGGCTACACCTTC.

The V gene is TRBV5-6, the J gene TRBJ2-2; D call uncertain. CDR1 SGHDT and CDR2 YYEEEE come from the germline V gene. This CDR3 is 16 amino acids long. Trimming left V 4 bases short and J 0 bases short, with 13 bases between. The CDR3 DNA sequence: TGTGCCAGCAGCCGTGTTGGTACAACGAACACCGGGGAGCTGTTTTTT. This gives the protein CASSRVGTTNTGELFF.